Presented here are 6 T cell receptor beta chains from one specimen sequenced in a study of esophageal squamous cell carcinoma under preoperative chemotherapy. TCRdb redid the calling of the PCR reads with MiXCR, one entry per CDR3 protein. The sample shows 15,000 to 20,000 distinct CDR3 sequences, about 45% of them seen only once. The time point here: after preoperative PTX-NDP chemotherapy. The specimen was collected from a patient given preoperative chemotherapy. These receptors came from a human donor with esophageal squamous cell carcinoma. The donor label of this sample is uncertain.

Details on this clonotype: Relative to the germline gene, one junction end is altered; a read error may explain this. The CDR3 sequence is CASRPPTASTGTETQYF. The CDR3 DNA follows: TGTGCCAGCAGACCTCCGACCGCCAGCACTGGCACAGAGACGCAGTATTTT. The chain is built from TRBV6-1 and TRBJ2-3; the D is unclear. Germline CDR1 MNHNS, CDR2 SASEGT. The length of the CDR3 is 17 residues.

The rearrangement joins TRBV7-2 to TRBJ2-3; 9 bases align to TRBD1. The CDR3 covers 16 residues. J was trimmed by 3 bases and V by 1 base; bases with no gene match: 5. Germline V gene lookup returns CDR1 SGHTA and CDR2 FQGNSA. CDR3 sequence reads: CASSLVPGQGTDTQYF. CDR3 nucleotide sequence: TGTGCCAGCAGCTTAGTACCGGGACAGGGAACAGATACGCAGTATTTT.

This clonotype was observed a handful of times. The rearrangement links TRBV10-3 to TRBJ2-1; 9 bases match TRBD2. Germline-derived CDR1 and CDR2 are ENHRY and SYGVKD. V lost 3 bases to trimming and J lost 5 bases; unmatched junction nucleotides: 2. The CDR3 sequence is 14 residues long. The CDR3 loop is CAISESGGNNEQFF. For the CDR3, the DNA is TGTGCCATCAGTGAAAGCGGGGGGAACAATGAGCAGTTCTTC.

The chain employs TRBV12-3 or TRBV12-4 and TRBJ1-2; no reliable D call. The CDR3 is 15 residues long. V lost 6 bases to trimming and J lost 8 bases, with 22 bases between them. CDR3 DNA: TGTGCCAGCAGGCCTCCCGGCCAGAATTCGGGCGGCTACACCTTC. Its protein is CASRPPGQNSGGYTF.

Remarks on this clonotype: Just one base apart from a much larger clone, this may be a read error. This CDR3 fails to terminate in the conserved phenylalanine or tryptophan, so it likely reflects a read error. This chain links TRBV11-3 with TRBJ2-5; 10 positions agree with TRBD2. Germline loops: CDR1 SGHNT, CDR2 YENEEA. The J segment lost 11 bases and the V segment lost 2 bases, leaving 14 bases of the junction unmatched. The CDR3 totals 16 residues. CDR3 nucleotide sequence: TGTGCCAGCAGCTTAAGCACTAGCGGGATCTACAATGAGCAGTACTGC. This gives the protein CASSLSTSGIYNEQYC.

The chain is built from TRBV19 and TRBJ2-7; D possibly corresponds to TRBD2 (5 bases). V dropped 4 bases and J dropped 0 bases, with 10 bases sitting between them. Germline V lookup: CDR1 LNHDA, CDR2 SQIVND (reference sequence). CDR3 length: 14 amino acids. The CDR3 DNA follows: TGTGCCAGTAGTAACGGGGAGAGCTCCTACGAGCAGTACTTC. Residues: CASSNGESSYEQYF.